Below are 17 T cell receptor beta chains sequenced from a single sample in a study of shared clonotypes between healthy human individuals. The data were produced by immunoSEQ multiplex PCR, yet TCRdb's version contains in-frame clones alone and is incomplete. The table includes around 1,900,000 clones, 93% detected once. Positively selected for CCR7, the CD45RO-negative cells used as naive CD8 cells excluded terminally differentiated effector memory CD45RA+ cells. The sequencing input was naive CD8+ T cells from PBMCs. These receptors all come from a man between 18 and 35 years old in good health. Some clones in this sample may be carry-over from other donors' samples.

CDR3 coding DNA: TGTGCCAGCAGCTTAGTCAGGTCCCGAGCGGGGGAGACCCAGTACTTC. It is translated as CASSLVRSRAGETQYF. The gene calls are TRBV7-8 and TRBJ2-5; 7 bases agree with TRBD2. Germline V gives CDR1 SGHVS, CDR2 FQNEAQ. V lost 1 base and J lost 5; bases outside the gene matches: 10. The CDR3 consists of 16 residues.

This sequence joins TRBV27 and TRBJ2-7, with D tentatively TRBD1 or TRBD2 (5 bases each). This CDR3 is built from 15 residues. CDR1 is MNHEY, CDR2 SMNVEV, per germline (reference sequence). V was pared by 5 bases and J by 0 bases, with 14 bases between. The CDR3 sequence is CASSPGQASSYEQYF. The CDR3 bases are TGTGCCAGCAGTCCGGGGCAGGCCAGCTCCTACGAGCAGTACTTC.

This clone was seen more than once but under ten times. At the DNA level, this CDR3 is encoded by other sequences in the same sample as well. This chain joins TRBV27 and TRBJ1-5; the D is unclear. Germline V CDR1 and CDR2: MNHEY, SMNVEV (reference sequence). This CDR3 is 13 amino acids long. The V end lost 9 bases, the J end lost 2 bases, and 11 bases lay between the germline ends. CDR3 coding DNA: TGTGCCAGTCGACCCGGACGCAATCAGCCCCAGCATTTT. Encoded protein: CASRPGRNQPQHF.

J is TRBJ2-1 and V is TRBV4-3; D uncertain. V lost 2 bases and J 8 bases, leaving 10 bases between the germline ends. CDR3 length equals 13 residues. Germline CDR1 reads LGHNA; CDR2 reads YSLEER. CDR3: CASSQRQSDEQFF. The CDR3 DNA reads TGCGCCAGCAGCCAACGGCAGTCGGATGAGCAGTTCTTC.

The chain has TRBV7-9 and TRBJ2-2; 7 positions agree with TRBD1. V dropped 11 bases and J dropped 3; count of bases not matched to a gene: 9. Per germline, CDR1 SEHNR and CDR2 FQNEAQ (reference sequence). This CDR3 contains 14 residues. This CDR3 is CAGDRETDTGELFF. The CDR3 DNA sequence: TGTGCCGGAGACAGGGAGACTGACACCGGGGAGCTGTTTTTT.

The chain combines TRBV7-8 with TRBJ2-1; 12 bases are shared with TRBD2. The CDR3 loop spans 16 amino acids. V shed 2 bases, J shed 7 bases, and the junction held 6 bases outside the gene matches. The germline V gene encodes CDR1 SGHVS and CDR2 FQNEAQ. The CDR3 DNA sequence: TGTGCCAGCAGCTTATATGGACTAGCGGGGAGGAATGAGCAGTTCTTC. This translates into CASSLYGLAGRNEQFF.

This chain joins TRBV5-6 and TRBJ1-5, with D unclear. CDR1 SGHDT and CDR2 YYEEEE come from the germline V gene. The CDR3 loop spans 12 amino acids. Between the trimmed V and J ends, which lost 5 bases and 4 bases, there was a span of 7 bases. DNA of the CDR3: TGTGCCAGCAGGAAGGGTAATCAGCCCCAGCATTTT. Protein sequence: CASRKGNQPQHF.

The V and J genes are TRBV15 and TRBJ2-2; 9 bases map to TRBD2. The V and J ends lost 5 bases and 7 bases, in that order; junction bases with no gene match: 11. There are 16 residues in the CDR3. Per the germline V gene, CDR1 is LNHNV and CDR2 is YYDKDF (reference sequence). CDR3 in DNA: TGTGCCACCAGCTCCTACGGCGGGAGGGTTGTCGGGGAGCTGTTTTTT. Residues: CATSSYGGRVVGELFF.

This chain uses TRBV9 with TRBJ2-7; D is undetermined. V lost 4 bases to trimming and J lost 2 bases, with 13 bases between them. CDR1 is SGDLS and CDR2 is YYNGEE in the germline V gene. The CDR3 runs to 14 residues. The CDR3 sequence: CASSPTEVPYEQYF. The DNA of the CDR3 is TGTGCCAGCAGCCCAACTGAGGTACCCTACGAGCAGTACTTC. The variable domain in full, with the rest retrieved from reference TRBV9 and TRBJ2-7, is DSGVTQTPKHLITATGQRVTLRCSPRSGDLSVYWYQQSLDQGLQFLIQYYNGEERAKGNILERFSAQQFPDLHSELNLSSLELGDSALYFCASSPTEVPYEQYFGPGTRLTVT.

The rearrangement links TRBV2 to TRBJ1-5; D unclear. CDR1 and CDR2 (germline): SNHLY, FYNNEI. The CDR3 consists of 13 residues. Trimming took off 10 bases at V and 2 bases at J, with 12 bases between the two ends. The CDR3 bases are TGTGCCAACTCGGACGGAGGCAATCAGCCCCAGCATTTT. Translated: CANSDGGNQPQHF.

The chain employs TRBV4-1 and TRBJ1-2; TRBD1 aligns across 7 bases. Germline lookup yields CDR1 MGHRA and CDR2 YSYEKL. The ends lost 0 bases at V and 7 bases at J; junction bases unmatched: 8. This CDR3 comprises 15 residues. The CDR3 spells CASSQDRRDSGGYTF. Written as DNA, the CDR3 is TGCGCCAGCAGCCAAGATAGAAGGGACAGCGGTGGCTACACCTTC.

The V call is TRBV19, the J call TRBJ1-6; D not certain. Germline V gene data show CDR1 as LNHDA and CDR2 as SQIVND (reference sequence). V lost 0 bases and J 6 bases, leaving 6 bases between the germline ends. This CDR3 is 14 amino acids long. CDR3: CASSIDYSNSPLHF. The CDR3 DNA reads TGTGCCAGTAGTATAGACTACAGTAATTCACCCCTCCACTTT.

The chain uses TRBV6-1 and TRBJ1-5; D may be TRBD1 (6 bases). V was shortened by 6 bases and J by 2 bases, with 14 bases between the two germline ends. The CDR3 covers 15 residues. Germline V gives CDR1 MNHNS, CDR2 SASEGT. This CDR3 is CASRGGGIGNQPQHF. The CDR3, as DNA: TGTGCCAGCAGAGGGGGAGGAATAGGCAATCAGCCCCAGCATTTT.

The rearrangement links TRBV16 to TRBJ1-1; D gene unclear. Per the germline V gene, CDR1 is KGHSY and CDR2 is FQNENV. The V end lost 2 bases, the J end lost 1 base, and 14 bases lay between the germline ends. This CDR3 comprises 16 residues. Written as DNA, the CDR3 is TGTGCCAGCAGCCAAAAGGCTGTCCCCACGAACACTGAAGCTTTCTTT. Translating gives CASSQKAVPTNTEAFF. Supplemented by reference TRBV16 and TRBJ1-1, the full variable domain reads GEEVAQTPKHLVRGEGQKAKLYCAPIKGHSYVFWYQQVLKNEFKFLISFQNENVFDETGMPKERFSAKCLPNSPCSLEIQATKLEDSAVYFCASSQKAVPTNTEAFFGQGTRLTVV.

The V and J genes are TRBV28 and TRBJ2-3; possible D gene TRBD2, 5 bases. The germline V gene has CDR1 MDHEN and CDR2 SYDVKM. Trimming stripped 5 bases from V and 1 base from J, with 16 bases between. The CDR3 sequence is 16 residues long. CDR3 loop: CASSLRRGWGTDTQYF. CDR3 nucleotide sequence: TGTGCCAGCAGTCTCAGACGGGGATGGGGCACAGATACGCAGTATTTT.

The chain employs TRBV29-1 and TRBJ2-1, with TRBD2 as a possible D gene (7 bases). The CDR3 sequence is 13 residues long. Trimming cost V 7 bases and J 4 bases, with 14 bases left between them. Germline V gives CDR1 SQVTM, CDR2 ANQGSEA. The CDR3, as DNA: TGCAGCGCGCTAGGGGGGGAATACAATGAGCAGTTCTTC. Its protein product is CSALGGEYNEQFF.

The chain has TRBV2 and TRBJ2-7; D is perhaps TRBD1 (7 bases). The CDR3 consists of 15 residues. V was shortened by 6 bases and J by 2 bases, with 17 bases between the two germline ends. Per the germline V gene, CDR1 is SNHLY and CDR2 is FYNNEI. The CDR3 coding sequence is TGTGCCAGCAGAGGCGGGACAGCGACCGCCTACGAGCAGTACTTC. Translation gives CASRGGTATAYEQYF.